Below, 26 T cell receptor beta chains from the same sample are listed, as sequenced in a study of cytomegalovirus exposure and HLA in healthy donors. 13 Jbeta primers and 60 Vbeta primers were used for the PCR. Only in-frame clones appear in the TCRdb table, and some are missing; sequencing was by immunoSEQ multiplex PCR. Counted here are about 52,000 clones, approximately 70% occurring once; the ten biggest clones make up about 3.2%. Sample: PBMCs. Receptors originate from a man between 18 and 29 years old in good health and CMV-seronegative.

The CDR3 spells CSVEDLTVSPYEQYF. The CDR3 nucleotides are TGCAGCGTTGAAGACCTGACAGTTAGCCCCTACGAGCAGTACTTC. J is TRBJ2-7 and V is TRBV29-1; D possibly corresponds to TRBD1 (5 bases). Germline V gene lookup returns CDR1 SQVTM and CDR2 ANQGSEA. Deletions cut 0 bases from V and 2 bases from J, with 14 bases between. This CDR3 has 15 amino acids.

The chain couples TRBV4-3 to TRBJ1-6; 9 positions agree with TRBD1. CDR3 length equals 16 residues. Germline CDR1 and CDR2: LGHNA and YSLEER. V was clipped by 6 bases and J by 6 bases; unmatched bases: 9. The CDR3 DNA reads TGCGCCAGCAGTCCAGAGGGGACAGGGACTAATTCACCCCTCCACTTT. Protein product: CASSPEGTGTNSPLHF.

The chain is built from TRBV7-2 and TRBJ1-5, with no clear D. CDR3 size: 13 residues. Germline V gene data show CDR1 as SGHTA and CDR2 as FQGNSA. V was pared by 2 bases and J by 3 bases, with 5 bases between. DNA for the CDR3: TGTGCCAGCAGCTTACGGGTCAATCAGCCCCAGCATTTT. Its translation is CASSLRVNQPQHF.

Here the CDR3 reads CASSARSTGGEQYF. The CDR3 DNA reads TGTGCCAGCAGCGCTCGGTCAACGGGGGGCGAGCAGTACTTC. The chain combines TRBV9 with TRBJ2-7, with 7 nucleotides matching TRBD2. The CDR3 covers 14 residues. The germline CDR1 and CDR2 sequences are SGDLS and YYNGEE. The junction had 9 bases not matched to a gene; V was cut back by 3 bases and J by 6 bases.

The V gene is TRBV7-2, the J gene TRBJ2-5; TRBD2 might be the D (5 bases). This CDR3 has 15 amino acids. The V end lost 5 bases, the J end lost 2 bases, and 15 bases lay between the germline ends. Germline lookup yields CDR1 SGHTA and CDR2 FQGNSA. The CDR3 bases are TGTGCCAGCAGCGACTCTGCTAGCAGACAAGAGACCCAGTACTTC. Translation gives CASSDSASRQETQYF. The full variable domain, completed using reference TRBV7-2 and TRBJ2-5, is GAGVSQSPSNKVTEKGKDVELRCDPISGHTALYWYRQSLGQGLEFLIYFQGNSAPDKSGLPSDRFSAERTGGSVSTLTIQRTQQEDSAVYLCASSDSASRQETQYFGPGTRLLVL.

Worth noting for this clone: The identical CDR3 is also encoded by other nucleotide sequences in the sample. The chain is built from TRBV4-3 and TRBJ2-7; TRBD1 matches at 7 bases. The CDR3 totals 15 residues. CDR1 and CDR2 from the germline V gene are LGHNA and YSLEER. V gave up 3 bases and J gave up 0 bases; unmatched junction bases: 5. The CDR3 sequence is CASSQFRDSSYEQYF. The CDR3 bases are TGCGCCAGCAGCCAGTTTAGGGACAGCTCCTACGAGCAGTACTTC.

The genes are TRBV6-6 and TRBJ2-5; a weak D match, TRBD1 (5 bases). CDR1 is MNHNY and CDR2 is SVGAGI in the germline V gene (reference sequence). The V and J ends lost 2 bases and 1 base respectively, with 8 bases between them. The CDR3 length is 14 residues. This CDR3 is CASSYGAVQETQYF. CDR3 DNA sequence: TGTGCCAGCAGTTACGGGGCGGTCCAAGAGACCCAGTACTTC.

The chain combines TRBV6-6 with TRBJ1-4; D gene ambiguous. The V gene lost 8 bases and the J gene lost 3 bases, with 16 bases spanning the gap. The CDR3 is 15 residues long. Germline V gene sequence: CDR1 MNHNY, CDR2 SVGAGI (reference sequence). The CDR3 sequence is CASRGAGRPNEKLFF. In DNA, the CDR3 is TGTGCCAGCCGTGGTGCGGGTCGTCCTAATGAAAAACTGTTTTTT.

V is TRBV5-1 and J is TRBJ2-1, with 7 bases fitting TRBD1. The CDR3 consists of 13 residues. Germline V gives CDR1 SGHRS, CDR2 YFSETQ. V lost 4 bases and J lost 5; bases outside the gene matches: 3. In DNA form, the CDR3 reads TGCGCCAGCAGCCGGGACAGCAACAATGAGCAGTTCTTC. Amino acid sequence: CASSRDSNNEQFF.

The rearrangement uses TRBV2 and TRBJ2-4; D is ambiguous. The CDR3 is 14 amino acids. Germline CDR1 and CDR2: SNHLY and FYNNEI. V was shortened by 1 base and J by 6 bases, with 10 bases between the two germline ends. Here the CDR3 DNA reads TGTGCCAGCAGTGAAGTCTTAATTCTAAACATTCAGTACTTC. This sequence encodes CASSEVLILNIQYF.

The V call is TRBV10-1, the J call TRBJ1-2; 8 bases are a match to TRBD1. Per germline, CDR1 WNHNN and CDR2 SYGVQD (reference sequence). The CDR3 is 13 residues long. The junction had 0 bases not matched to a gene; V was cut back by 2 bases and J by 4 bases. This CDR3 is CASSETGGYGYTF. The CDR3 coding sequence is TGCGCCAGCAGTGAGACAGGGGGCTATGGCTACACCTTC.

In DNA, the CDR3 is TGCGCCAGCAGCCAACTCCCGAAGGGGGCCAGTTACCCCGGGGAGCTGTTTTTT. Its protein is CASSQLPKGASYPGELFF. The chain uses TRBV4-3 and TRBJ2-2, with TRBD1 matching over 7 bases. The V gene's germline CDR1 is LGHNA and CDR2 YSLEER. This CDR3 has 18 amino acids. V dropped 2 bases and J dropped 6; count of bases not matched to a gene: 15.

This clone has just one count. This rearrangement joins TRBV9 to TRBJ2-7; TRBD1 aligns across 7 bases. Per the germline V gene, CDR1 is SGDLS and CDR2 is YYNGEE. J gave up 2 bases and V 4 bases, and 6 bases lay outside the gene matches. The CDR3 consists of 14 residues. CDR3 amino acids: CASSPGDSTYEQYF. In DNA form, the CDR3 reads TGTGCCAGCAGCCCCGGGGACAGTACCTACGAGCAGTACTTC.

The CDR3, as DNA: TGTGCCAGCAGCCCCGCGACTAGCGGGAGGACAAACACCGGGGAGCTGTTTTTT. It specifies CASSPATSGRTNTGELFF. J is TRBJ2-2 and V is TRBV5-4, with 13 bases identical to TRBD2. The V and J ends lost 4 bases and 2 bases, in that order; junction bases with no gene match: 8. The CDR3 length is 18 residues. From germline, CDR1 is SGHNT and CDR2 YYREEE (reference sequence).

The rearrangement joins TRBV5-1 to TRBJ2-2; 9 nucleotides agree with TRBD2. Trimming took 0 bases from V and 2 from J; bases not matched to a gene: 5. Germline V gives CDR1 SGHRS, CDR2 YFSETQ. There are 17 residues in the CDR3. The CDR3 protein is CASSLEPAGGNTGELFF. CDR3 nucleotides: TGCGCCAGCAGCTTGGAGCCAGCGGGGGGAAACACCGGGGAGCTGTTTTTT.

V usage is TRBV7-8 and J usage is TRBJ1-1; 8 bases line up with TRBD1. V shed 5 bases, J shed 6 bases, and the junction held 5 bases outside the gene matches. CDR3 length equals 13 residues. The germline V gene encodes CDR1 SGHVS and CDR2 FQNEAQ. The CDR3 reads CASSPGQGSEAFF. CDR3 sequence (DNA): TGTGCCAGCAGCCCAGGACAGGGCTCTGAAGCTTTCTTT.

Written as DNA, the CDR3 is TGTGCCAGTAGTATAGCCCTCTCCCAGTTCGCCTACGAGCAGTACTTC. This translates into CASSIALSQFAYEQYF. The chain recombines TRBV19 with TRBJ2-7, with D uncertain. Germline CDR1 is LNHDA and CDR2 is SQIVND (reference sequence). This CDR3 comprises 16 residues. V was clipped by 1 base and J by 2 bases, with 15 bases between them.

The rearrangement uses TRBV5-4 and TRBJ2-7; D possibly corresponds to TRBD1 (5 bases). Deletions cut 3 bases from V and 2 bases from J, with 9 bases between. The CDR3 contains 13 residues. CDR1 SGHNT and CDR2 YYREEE come from the germline V gene (reference sequence). CDR3 nucleotides: TGTGCCAGCAGCTGGGAACAGGCCTACGAGCAGTACTTC. Its protein is CASSWEQAYEQYF.

The chain has TRBV7-2 and TRBJ1-2; D remains ambiguous. V was pared by 0 bases and J by 5 bases, with 4 bases between. This CDR3 has 12 amino acids. Germline V gene data show CDR1 as SGHTA and CDR2 as FQGNSA. CDR3 sequence: CASSLAQYGYTF. The CDR3 coding sequence is TGTGCCAGCAGCTTAGCGCAGTATGGCTACACCTTC.

This rearrangement joins TRBV25-1 to TRBJ2-7; D unresolved. CDR3 length: 14 amino acids. V was trimmed by 5 bases and J by 4 bases, leaving 15 bases between them. CDR1 and CDR2 from the germline V gene are MGHDK and SYGVNS. CDR3 in DNA: TGTGCCAGCAGTCGGCCAGGTACAACATACGAGCAGTACTTC. The encoded protein is CASSRPGTTYEQYF.

The chain is built from TRBV28 and TRBJ2-7; no definite D call. This CDR3 is 13 amino acids long. V was cut by 6 bases and J by 9 bases, with 18 bases left in between. CDR1 is MDHEN, CDR2 SYDVKM, per germline. CDR3 nucleotide sequence: TGTGCCAGCAGCCCCCCTCGGCAGACGGGGCAGTACTTC. Its translation: CASSPPRQTGQYF.

The count of this clone is one. The chain employs TRBV18 and TRBJ1-1; perhaps TRBD1 as D (5 bases). Germline CDR1 is KGHSH and CDR2 is LQKENI. V lost 3 bases and J 10 bases, leaving 12 bases between the germline ends. The CDR3 runs 12 residues. This CDR3 is CASSPTGTRAFF. CDR3 nucleotides: TGTGCCAGCTCACCTACCGGGACTCGAGCTTTCTTT. The full variable domain, in which reference TRBV18 and TRBJ1-1 provide the parts outside the CDR3, is NAGVMQNPRHLVRRRGQEARLRCSPMKGHSHVYWYRQLPEEGLKFMVYLQKENIIDESGMPKERFSAEFPKEGPSILRIQQVVRGDSAAYFCASSPTGTRAFFGQGTRLTVV.

In this sample, this clone turned up a few times. This rearrangement joins TRBV15 to TRBJ2-3; a possible D gene is TRBD2 (6 bases). The CDR3 extends over 13 amino acids. Looked up from germline, CDR1 is LNHNV and CDR2 is YYDKDF (reference sequence). V was cut by 8 bases and J by 3 bases, with 12 bases left in between. The CDR3 spells CATSTGGTDTQYF. The CDR3 DNA is TGTGCCACCTCCACTGGGGGGACAGATACGCAGTATTTT.

The V and J genes are TRBV5-1 and TRBJ1-3, with D perhaps matching TRBD1 (5 bases). CDR3 length: 14 amino acids. The germline gives CDR1 SGHRS, CDR2 YFSETQ. Trimming pared 0 bases from V and 2 bases from J, leaving 6 bases between. The CDR3 nucleotides read TGCGCCAGCAGCTTGGAGGGGACTGGAAACACCATATATTTT. It encodes CASSLEGTGNTIYF.

The chain joins TRBV5-6 to TRBJ2-1; D not certain. Between the trimmed V and J ends, which lost 3 bases and 7 bases, there was a span of 8 bases. The CDR3 extends over 12 amino acids. CDR1 and CDR2 (germline): SGHDT, YYEEEE. CDR3 in amino acids: CASSYTRNEQFF. CDR3 DNA: TGTGCCAGCAGCTATACCCGGAATGAGCAGTTCTTC.

The chain joins TRBV30 to TRBJ2-7; the D gene is possibly TRBD2 (5 bases). Trimming cost V 5 bases and J 2 bases, with 10 bases left between them. The germline V gene has CDR1 GTSNPN and CDR2 SVGIG (reference sequence). The CDR3 contains 12 residues. CDR3 region: CAWGGGAYEQYF. The CDR3 nucleotides read TGTGCCTGGGGAGGCGGCGCCTACGAGCAGTACTTC.